The entry below describes one TCR beta chain. Its antigen remains unidentified. Clones were read by immunoSEQ multiplex PCR, and TCRdb kept only the in-frame ones, dropping some. This sample has some 120,000 clones; 85% to 95% occur once, and the top ten carry approximately 3%. Trimming took 0 bases from V and 5 from J, leaving 8 bases between them. The V gene's germline CDR1 is SGDLS and CDR2 YYNGEE. The CDR3 has 14 residues. The sample belongs to a study of T cell responses to AZD1222 COVID-19 vaccine. Study results and caveats: Across spike, vaccine-associated CD4 TCRs were found, dominant at 160-218 and 743-854. Only five to seven AZD1222 recipients were seropositive at baseline.

The input for sequencing was peripheral blood, taken on day 0 of AZD1222 vaccination. The clonotype comes from an adult in good health. The chain joins TRBV9 to TRBJ2-2; D remains ambiguous. The CDR3 DNA reads as TGTGCCAGCAGCGTAGCTCAGAGTACCGGGGAGCTGTTTTTT. It specifies CASSVAQSTGELFF.